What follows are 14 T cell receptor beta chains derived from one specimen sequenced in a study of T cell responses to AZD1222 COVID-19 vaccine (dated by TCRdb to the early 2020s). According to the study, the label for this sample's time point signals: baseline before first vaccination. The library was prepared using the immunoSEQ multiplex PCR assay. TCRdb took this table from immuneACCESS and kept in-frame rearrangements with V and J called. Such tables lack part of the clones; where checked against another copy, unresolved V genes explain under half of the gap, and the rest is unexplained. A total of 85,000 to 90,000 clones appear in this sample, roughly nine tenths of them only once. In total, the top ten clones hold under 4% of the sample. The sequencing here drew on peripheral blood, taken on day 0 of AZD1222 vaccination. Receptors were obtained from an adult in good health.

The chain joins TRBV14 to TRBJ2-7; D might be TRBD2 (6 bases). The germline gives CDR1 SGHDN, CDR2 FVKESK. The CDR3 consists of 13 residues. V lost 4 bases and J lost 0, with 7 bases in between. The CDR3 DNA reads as TGTGCCAGCAGCCCGGACTACTCCTACGAGCAGTACTTC. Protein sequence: CASSPDYSYEQYF.

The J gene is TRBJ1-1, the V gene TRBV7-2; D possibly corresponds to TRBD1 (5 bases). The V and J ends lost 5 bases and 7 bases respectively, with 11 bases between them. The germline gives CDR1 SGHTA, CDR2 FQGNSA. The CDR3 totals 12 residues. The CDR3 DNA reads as TGTGCCAGCAGCCCCTGGGGCAGTGAAGCTTTCTTT. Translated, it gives CASSPWGSEAFF.

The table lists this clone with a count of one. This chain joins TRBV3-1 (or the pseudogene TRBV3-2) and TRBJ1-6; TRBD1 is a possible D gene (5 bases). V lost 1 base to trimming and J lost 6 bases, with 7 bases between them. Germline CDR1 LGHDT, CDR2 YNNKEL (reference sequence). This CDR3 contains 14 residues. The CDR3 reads CASSQAGFNSPLHF. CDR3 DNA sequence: TGTGCCAGCAGCCAAGCAGGGTTTAATTCACCCCTCCACTTT.

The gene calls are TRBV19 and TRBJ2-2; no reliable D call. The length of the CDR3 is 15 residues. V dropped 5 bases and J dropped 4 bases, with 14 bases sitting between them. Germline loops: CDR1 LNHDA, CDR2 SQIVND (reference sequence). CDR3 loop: CASSPLPERTGELFF. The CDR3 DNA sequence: TGTGCCAGTAGTCCATTGCCGGAGCGCACCGGGGAGCTGTTTTTT.

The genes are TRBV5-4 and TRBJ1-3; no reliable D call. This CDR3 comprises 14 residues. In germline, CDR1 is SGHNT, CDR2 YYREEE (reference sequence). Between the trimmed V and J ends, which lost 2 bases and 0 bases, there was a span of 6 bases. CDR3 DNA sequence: TGTGCCAGCAGCTTTGGGAGCTCTGGAAACACCATATATTTT. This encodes CASSFGSSGNTIYF.

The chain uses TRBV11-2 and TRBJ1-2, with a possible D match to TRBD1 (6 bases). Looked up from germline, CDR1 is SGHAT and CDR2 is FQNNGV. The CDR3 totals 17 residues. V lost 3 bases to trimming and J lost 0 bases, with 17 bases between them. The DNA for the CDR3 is TGTGCCAGCAGCTTCTCAGGGGCCCGCACAGCTAACTATGGCTACACCTTC. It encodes CASSFSGARTANYGYTF.

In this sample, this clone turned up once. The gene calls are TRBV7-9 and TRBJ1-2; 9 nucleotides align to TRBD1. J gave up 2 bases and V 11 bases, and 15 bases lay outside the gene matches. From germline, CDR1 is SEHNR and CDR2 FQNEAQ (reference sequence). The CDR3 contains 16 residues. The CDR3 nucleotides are TGTGCCGTTCAGGGGGGGACAGGGAACTCGAACTATGGCTACACCTTC. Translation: CAVQGGTGNSNYGYTF.

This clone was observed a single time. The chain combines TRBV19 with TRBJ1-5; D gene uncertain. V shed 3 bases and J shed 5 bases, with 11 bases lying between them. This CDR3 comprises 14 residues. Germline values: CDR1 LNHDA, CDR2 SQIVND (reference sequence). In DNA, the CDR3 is TGTGCCAGTAGTATTGACAACAGTTATCAGCCCCAGCATTTT. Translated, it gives CASSIDNSYQPQHF.

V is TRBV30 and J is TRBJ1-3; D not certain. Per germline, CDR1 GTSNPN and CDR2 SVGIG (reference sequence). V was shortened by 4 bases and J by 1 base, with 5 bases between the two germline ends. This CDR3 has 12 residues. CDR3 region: CAWKASGNTIYF. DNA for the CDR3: TGTGCCTGGAAAGCTTCTGGAAACACCATATATTTT. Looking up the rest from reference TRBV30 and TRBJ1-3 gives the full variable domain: SQTIHQWPATLVQPVGSPLSLECTVEGTSNPNLYWYRQAAGRGLQLLFYSVGIGQISSEVPQNLSASRPQDRQFILSSKKLLLSDSGFYLCAWKASGNTIYFGEGSWLTVV.

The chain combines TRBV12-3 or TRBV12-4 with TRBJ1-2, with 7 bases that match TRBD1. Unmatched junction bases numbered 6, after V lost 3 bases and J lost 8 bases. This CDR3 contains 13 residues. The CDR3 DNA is TGTGCCAGCAGTTTCGAGGGGGCAGGCGGCTACACCTTC. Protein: CASSFEGAGGYTF.

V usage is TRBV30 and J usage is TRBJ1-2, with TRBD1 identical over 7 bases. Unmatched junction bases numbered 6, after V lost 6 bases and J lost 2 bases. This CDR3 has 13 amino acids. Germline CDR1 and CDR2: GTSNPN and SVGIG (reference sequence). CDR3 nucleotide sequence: TGTGCCTGCCTGACAGGGATAAACTATGGCTACACCTTC. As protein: CACLTGINYGYTF.

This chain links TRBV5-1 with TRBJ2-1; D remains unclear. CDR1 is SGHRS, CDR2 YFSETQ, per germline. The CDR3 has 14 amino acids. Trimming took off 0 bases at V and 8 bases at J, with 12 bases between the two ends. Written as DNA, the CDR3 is TGCGCCAGCAGCTTGGATGCTGTCTCCGATGAGCAGTTCTTC. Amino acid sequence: CASSLDAVSDEQFF.

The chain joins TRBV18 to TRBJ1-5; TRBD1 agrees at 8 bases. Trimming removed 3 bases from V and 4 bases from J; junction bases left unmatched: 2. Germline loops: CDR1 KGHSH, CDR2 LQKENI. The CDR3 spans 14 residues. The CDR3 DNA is TGTGCCAGCTCACCCGGACAGGGAAATCAGCCCCAGCATTTT. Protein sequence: CASSPGQGNQPQHF.

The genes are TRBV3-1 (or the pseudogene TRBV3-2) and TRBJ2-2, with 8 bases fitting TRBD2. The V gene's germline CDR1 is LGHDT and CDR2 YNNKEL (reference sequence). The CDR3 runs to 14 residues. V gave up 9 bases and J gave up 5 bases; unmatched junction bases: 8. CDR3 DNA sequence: TGTGCCAGTGCCCGGGGGGGCCTGACCGGGGAGCTGTTTTTT. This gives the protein CASARGGLTGELFF.